This T cell receptor beta chain was observed in a study of control samples from healthy donors and cancer patients. Data came from immunoSEQ multiplex PCR; TCRdb stores just in-frame clones and leaves some out. There are roughly 160,000 clones in the sample; roughly 88% occur only once, and approximately 4.9% lies in the top ten. CDR1 and CDR2 from the germline V gene are LGHDT and YNNKEL (reference sequence). Trimming removed 3 bases from V and 1 base from J, with 4 bases in between. The CDR3 sequence is 12 residues long. This clone was observed a few times. The sequence derives from a woman aged 25 to 45 in good health. V is TRBV3-1 (or the pseudogene TRBV3-2) and J is TRBJ2-7, with D uncertain. Material: blood. CDR3 DNA: TGTGCCAGCAGCCAGCCTTCCTACGAGCAGTACTTC. It translates to CASSQPSYEQYF.